This TCR beta chain derives from a study of blood T cell repertoires in COVID-19. About the research overall: The cDNA or gDNA used as material had been derived from T cells, B-cell-depleted T cells, or PBMCs.

The CDR3 is 14 residues long. Deletions cut 5 bases from V and 0 bases from J, with 11 bases between. From germline, CDR1 is SGHRS and CDR2 YFSETQ. Categorization into cohorts depended on clinical history that participants reported. Someone with COVID-19 had been met by exposed participants within 2 weeks before study entry. Data came from immunoSEQ multiplex PCR; TCRdb stores just in-frame clones and leaves some out. Of hundreds of thousands of clones listed, about 90% are singletons. The receptor was derived from a woman aged 45-59 years who had been exposed to COVID-19. The chain couples TRBV5-1 to TRBJ1-1, with a tentative D call TRBD1 (6 bases). The sample comprised PBMCs or T cells enriched from blood (not recorded which). The CDR3 region is CASRTGIMNTEAFF. CDR3 sequence (DNA): TGCGCCAGCAGGACAGGAATCATGAACACTGAAGCTTTCTTT.